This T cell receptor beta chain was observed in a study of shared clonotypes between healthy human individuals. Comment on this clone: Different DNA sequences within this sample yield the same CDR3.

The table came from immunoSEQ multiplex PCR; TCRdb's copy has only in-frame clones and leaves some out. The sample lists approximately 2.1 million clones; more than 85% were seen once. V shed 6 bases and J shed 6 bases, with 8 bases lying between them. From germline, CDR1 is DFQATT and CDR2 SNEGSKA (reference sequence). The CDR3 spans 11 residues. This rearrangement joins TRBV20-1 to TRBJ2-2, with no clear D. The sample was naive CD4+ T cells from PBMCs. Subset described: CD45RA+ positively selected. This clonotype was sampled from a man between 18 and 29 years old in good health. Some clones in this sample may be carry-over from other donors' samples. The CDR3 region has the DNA TGCAGTGCCCCAAGAGCCGGGGAGCTGTTTTTT. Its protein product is CSAPRAGELFF.